Listed below are T cell receptor beta chains from one sample, sequenced in a study of cytomegalovirus exposure and HLA in healthy donors. Data came from immunoSEQ multiplex PCR; TCRdb stores just in-frame clones and leaves some out. The sample contains 55,000 to 65,000 clones, over 85% of which appear only once. The sample taken for sequencing was PBMCs. The receptors come from a man younger than 35 in good health and CMV-seronegative. The CDR3 runs from the conserved cysteine through the conserved F or W. Fields, in order: J gene, V gene, D gene, CDR3 protein, CDR3 DNA. D genes are given only for firm matches.

TRBJ2-3	TRBV18	-	CASSPRTDTQYF	TGTGCCAGCTCACCGCGGACAGATACGCAGTATTTT
TRBJ2-7	TRBV5-1	TRBD2	CASSPGRYGGLADEQYF	TGCGCCAGCAGCCCTGGAAGGTATGGGGGACTAGCGGACGAGCAGTACTTC
TRBJ2-7	TRBV7-3	TRBD2	CASSLAGEDYEQYF	TGTGCCAGCAGCCTGGCGGGAGAGGACTACGAGCAGTACTTC
TRBJ2-7	TRBV7-3	TRBD2	CASSPNPGLPYEQYF	TGTGCCAGCAGCCCCAACCCGGGACTACCTTACGAGCAGTACTTC
TRBJ2-3	TRBV29-1	TRBD1	CSVEARGQPTDTQYF	TGCAGCGTTGAAGCCCGGGGACAGCCCACAGATACGCAGTATTTT
TRBJ1-3	TRBV5-1	TRBD1	CASSLGQGKFSGNTIYF	TGCGCCAGCAGCTTGGGACAGGGAAAATTCTCTGGAAACACCATATATTTT
TRBJ2-7	TRBV6-1	-	CASSALQGYEQYF	TGTGCCAGCAGTGCACTACAGGGTTACGAGCAGTACTTC
TRBJ2-1	TRBV7-2	TRBD2	CASSLAPGLAALVFVNEQFF	TGTGCCAGCAGCTTAGCCCCAGGACTAGCGGCCCTAGTTTTTGTCAATGAGCAGTTCTTC
TRBJ2-1	TRBV4-2	TRBD2	CASSQDKGLASNEQFF	TGTGCCAGCAGCCAAGATAAAGGACTAGCTTCGAATGAGCAGTTCTTC
TRBJ2-5	TRBV4-1	-	CASSQDIGGRGETQYF	TGCGCCAGCAGCCAAGATATCGGGGGGCGCGGGGAGACCCAGTACTTC
TRBJ2-1	TRBV7-9	TRBD2	CASSYGLAGGSSYNEQFF	TGTGCCAGCAGCTATGGACTAGCGGGAGGTAGCTCCTACAATGAGCAGTTCTTC
TRBJ2-3	TRBV12-5	-	CASGLADSKVTDTQYF	TGTGCTAGTGGTTTGGCGGATAGCAAGGTCACAGATACGCAGTATTTT
TRBJ1-4	TRBV2	-	CASRPWGGASTNEKLFF	TGTGCCAGCAGACCGTGGGGGGGCGCTTCAACTAATGAAAAACTGTTTTTT
TRBJ2-1	TRBV2	-	CASSEGAQGGWDEQFF	TGTGCCAGCAGTGAGGGGGCGCAGGGGGGCTGGGATGAGCAGTTCTTC
TRBJ2-5	TRBV30	-	CAWTLGGGLETQYF	TGTGCCTGGACCCTAGGGGGAGGGCTAGAGACCCAGTACTTC
TRBJ2-1	TRBV11-2	TRBD2	CASSLAWASGTEQFF	TGTGCCAGCAGCTTAGCCTGGGCTAGCGGGACCGAGCAGTTCTTC
TRBJ2-7	TRBV11-2	TRBD2	CASSPGLAYEQYF	TGTGCCAGCAGCCCGGGACTAGCCTACGAGCAGTACTTC
TRBJ2-5	TRBV5-1	TRBD1	CASSFWDRGETQYF	TGCGCCAGCAGCTTCTGGGACAGGGGAGAGACCCAGTACTTC
TRBJ1-2	TRBV7-9	-	CASSLEAGVGYTF	TGTGCCAGCAGCTTAGAGGCAGGGGTCGGCTACACCTTC
TRBJ2-1	TRBV7-9	TRBD2	CASSTRGRSSYNEQFF	TGTGCCAGCAGTACTCGCGGGAGGAGCTCCTACAATGAGCAGTTCTTC
TRBJ2-2	TRBV7-2	-	CASSLVLAPNTGELFF	TGTGCCAGCAGCTTAGTCCTAGCGCCGAACACCGGGGAGCTGTTTTTT
TRBJ2-5	TRBV19	-	CASSIASQETQYF	TGTGCCAGTAGTATAGCTAGCCAAGAGACCCAGTACTTC
TRBJ2-1	TRBV7-3	-	CASSLLRDRGEQFF	TGTGCCAGCAGCCTACTCCGGGACCGGGGGGAGCAGTTCTTC
TRBJ2-5	TRBV4-1	TRBD1	CASSQGTAQETQYF	TGCGCCAGCAGCCAGGGGACAGCTCAAGAGACCCAGTACTTC
TRBJ2-5	TRBV29-1	-	CSVERQIPQETQYF	TGCAGCGTTGAACGCCAGATTCCCCAAGAGACCCAGTACTTC
TRBJ2-2	TRBV5-1	-	CASSLDSGAGELFF	TGCGCCAGCAGCTTAGACTCCGGTGCCGGGGAGCTGTTTTTT
TRBJ1-2	TRBV21-1	-	CASSIRQGARGYTF	TGTGCCAGCAGCATCAGACAGGGGGCGCGTGGCTACACCTTC
TRBJ2-3	TRBV30	TRBD2	CAWAALAVSTDTQYF	TGTGCCTGGGCCGCACTAGCGGTTAGCACAGATACGCAGTATTTT
TRBJ2-7	TRBV5-6	-	CASRETGTYEQYF	TGTGCCAGCAGAGAGACAGGCACCTACGAGCAGTACTTC
TRBJ2-4	TRBV2	TRBD2	CASSDGGGLAKNIQYF	TGTGCCAGCAGTGACGGGGGAGGGCTAGCCAAAAACATTCAGTACTTC
TRBJ1-1	TRBV15	-	CATSSSRRKNTEAFF	TGTGCCACCAGCAGTTCAAGGCGGAAGAACACTGAAGCTTTCTTT
TRBJ2-7	TRBV7-2	TRBD2	CASSSREGYEQYF	TGTGCCAGCAGCTCGCGGGAGGGCTACGAGCAGTACTTC
TRBJ2-1	TRBV4-3	-	CASSQDVMGRRFF	TGCGCCAGCAGCCAAGACGTGATGGGGAGGCGGTTCTTC
TRBJ1-1	TRBV14	-	CASSPPGWRGTEAFF	TGTGCCAGCAGCCCACCCGGGTGGCGAGGGACTGAAGCTTTCTTT
TRBJ2-7	TRBV7-6	-	CASSLETGGEQYF	TGTGCCAGCAGCTTAGAGACAGGCGGTGAGCAGTACTTC
TRBJ2-2	TRBV11-1	TRBD2	CASSSGLVVTSNTGELFF	TGTGCCAGCAGCTCCGGACTAGTTGTGACTTCGAACACCGGGGAGCTGTTTTTT
TRBJ2-2	TRBV21-1	-	CASSSRVTLYTGELFF	TGTGCCAGCAGCTCCCGGGTGACTCTTTACACCGGGGAGCTGTTTTTT
TRBJ2-7	TRBV28	TRBD2	CASSFSVMAGVSGCEQYF	TGTGCCAGCAGTTTTTCCGTAATGGCGGGAGTCTCGGGGTGCGAGCAGTACTTC
TRBJ1-2	TRBV4-3	-	CASSLTGYGYTF	TGCGCCAGCAGCCTCACGGGCTATGGCTACACCTTC